Following are 26 T cell receptor beta chains from one sample sequenced in a study of Siglec-9 on CD8 T cells in melanoma. Generated by immunoSEQ multiplex PCR, the TCRdb table keeps only in-frame clones and is missing some. The repertoire holds roughly 35,000 clones, 80% to 85% seen once, with around 1.7% in the top ten. The sample comprised Siglec-9- CD8+ T cells sorted from blood. The receptors derive from a human donor in good health.

The chain employs TRBV27 and TRBJ1-2; TRBD1 matches 7 bases. Germline loops: CDR1 MNHEY, CDR2 SMNVEV (reference sequence). CDR3 length: 13 residues. V shed 6 bases and J 3 bases; nucleotides not matched to a gene: 4. DNA of the CDR3: TGTGCCAGCAGATTAACAGGGGACTATGGCTACACCTTC. Protein product: CASRLTGDYGYTF.

The CDR3 spells CSVEHVGYGYTF. CDR3 coding DNA: TGCAGCGTTGAGCATGTCGGCTATGGCTACACCTTC. V usage is TRBV29-1 and J usage is TRBJ1-2; no clear D gene. Germline-derived CDR1 and CDR2 are SQVTM and ANQGSEA. The CDR3 runs 12 residues. Trimming took 3 bases from V and 4 from J, leaving 9 bases between them.

The CDR3 DNA reads TGTGCCAGTAGCCTGGACTCCGAGCAGTACTTC. This translates into CASSLDSEQYF. This sequence joins TRBV19 and TRBJ2-7, with a weak D call TRBD2 (5 bases). V was clipped by 6 bases and J by 6 bases, with 9 bases between them. The CDR3 consists of 11 residues. In germline, CDR1 is LNHDA, CDR2 SQIVND (reference sequence).

CDR3 amino acids: CASSPRTADTQYF. The CDR3 DNA sequence: TGTGCCAGCAGCCCAAGAACAGCAGATACGCAGTATTTT. The V and J genes are TRBV4-2 and TRBJ2-3; D is uncertain. Germline assignment: CDR1 LGHNA and CDR2 YNFKEQ. V was pared by 4 bases and J by 4 bases, with 9 bases between. This CDR3 region has 13 residues.

The DNA of the CDR3 is TGTGCCTGGAGTCCCTACCCCCGGACGGGGCAGTACTTC. This encodes CAWSPYPRTGQYF. The chain links TRBV30 to TRBJ2-7; D ambiguous. The CDR3 is 13 amino acids. Trimming pared 2 bases from V and 9 bases from J, leaving 17 bases between. CDR1 is GTSNPN and CDR2 is SVGIG in the germline V gene (reference sequence).

The chain carries TRBV7-9 and TRBJ2-5, with unresolved D. V was cut by 8 bases and J by 7 bases, with 11 bases left in between. Germline V CDR1 and CDR2: SEHNR, FQNEAQ (reference sequence). The CDR3 consists of 11 residues. CDR3 bases: TGTGCCAGCCCAGACCCCACGACCCAGTACTTC. This sequence encodes CASPDPTTQYF.

The sample holds a few counts of this clone. The V gene is TRBV29-1, the J gene TRBJ1-1, with 7 bases that match TRBD1. This CDR3 has 12 residues. The V gene end was trimmed by 6 bases and the J gene end by 3 bases; junction bases not matched to a gene: 4. Per germline, CDR1 SQVTM and CDR2 ANQGSEA. CDR3 sequence (DNA): TGCAGCGTGTCAGACAGGGACACTGAAGCTTTCTTT. It specifies CSVSDRDTEAFF.

The gene calls are TRBV28 and TRBJ2-2, with 15 bases aligning to TRBD2. CDR1 is MDHEN, CDR2 SYDVKM, per germline. This CDR3 contains 17 residues. V shed 5 bases and J 3 bases; nucleotides not matched to a gene: 4. CDR3 in DNA: TGTGCCAGCAGTGGACTAGCGGGAGGGCCCCACACCGGGGAGCTGTTTTTT. Amino acids: CASSGLAGGPHTGELFF.

This chain links TRBV29-1 with TRBJ1-6; TRBD1 agrees at 9 bases. The CDR3 spans 13 residues. V lost 7 bases and J lost 5; bases outside the gene matches: 3. CDR1 and CDR2 (germline): SQVTM, ANQGSEA. Here the CDR3 reads CSARDRDNSPLHF. For the CDR3, the DNA is TGCAGCGCTCGGGACAGGGATAATTCACCCCTCCACTTT.

The rearrangement uses TRBV11-2 and TRBJ1-4; D gene unclear. Germline assignment: CDR1 SGHAT and CDR2 FQNNGV. The V gene lost 4 bases and the J gene lost 8 bases, with 29 bases spanning the gap. The CDR3 extends over 19 amino acids. CDR3 loop: CASSSNPVPGSWWREKLFF. The DNA of the CDR3 is TGTGCCAGCAGCTCAAACCCCGTACCAGGTTCGTGGTGGCGAGAAAAACTGTTTTTT.

The chain employs TRBV4-2 and TRBJ2-7, with D uncertain. The CDR3 is 15 residues long. V lost 1 base, J lost 2 bases, and 12 bases lay in between. The germline CDR1 and CDR2 sequences are LGHNA and YNFKEQ. In nucleotides, the CDR3 is TGTGCCAGCAGCCAAGGGGTTGCCCAAACCTACGAGCAGTACTTC. Translation gives CASSQGVAQTYEQYF.

CDR3 amino acids: CASSQTGATNEKLFF. CDR3 coding DNA: TGTGCCAGCAGCCAAACAGGGGCCACTAATGAAAAACTGTTTTTT. V gene TRBV9 combines with J gene TRBJ1-4, with TRBD1 identical over 7 bases. CDR1 and CDR2 from the germline V gene are SGDLS and YYNGEE. Trimming removed 4 bases from V and 2 bases from J; junction bases left unmatched: 5. This CDR3 is 15 amino acids long. Drawing the rest from reference TRBV9 and TRBJ1-4, the complete variable domain is DSGVTQTPKHLITATGQRVTLRCSPRSGDLSVYWYQQSLDQGLQFLIQYYNGEERAKGNILERFSAQQFPDLHSELNLSSLELGDSALYFCASSQTGATNEKLFFGSGTQLSVL.

The V call is TRBV27, the J call TRBJ2-2; 9 bases are a match to TRBD2. Germline values: CDR1 MNHEY, CDR2 SMNVEV (reference sequence). The CDR3 totals 16 residues. Trimming at V came to 1 base and at J to 6 bases, leaving 6 bases not matched to a gene. DNA of the CDR3: TGTGCCAGCAGTTTATTAGGCGGGAGGGTCGCCGGGGAGCTGTTTTTT. It yields the protein CASSLLGGRVAGELFF.

The DNA of the CDR3 is TGTGCCAGCAGCTATCGACTAGCGAGGGCCTACAATGAGCAGTTCTTC. The encoded protein is CASSYRLARAYNEQFF. The chain links TRBV11-3 to TRBJ2-1; 8 nucleotides align to TRBD2. Trimming cost V 4 bases and J 2 bases; bases outside gene matches: 7. Germline V CDR1 and CDR2: SGHNT, YENEEA. This CDR3 region has 16 residues.

This clone showed up just a few times. The chain has TRBV7-9 and TRBJ2-2, with D unclear. The germline CDR1 and CDR2 sequences are SEHNR and FQNEAQ (reference sequence). The CDR3 is made up of 15 amino acids. Trimming took 0 bases from V and 7 from J, leaving 12 bases between them. DNA for the CDR3: TGTGCCAGCAGCTTAGCACGCCCAACCGACGGGGAGCTGTTTTTT. Protein sequence: CASSLARPTDGELFF. The full variable domain, its missing parts supplied by reference TRBV7-9 and TRBJ2-2, is DTGVSQNPRHKITKRGQNVTFRCDPISEHNRLYWYRQTLGQGPEFLTYFQNEAQLEKSRLLSDRFSAERPKGSFSTLEIQRTEQGDSAMYLCASSLARPTDGELFFGEGSRLTVL.

The rearrangement links TRBV7-9 to TRBJ2-1, with a possible D match to TRBD2 (5 bases). Germline V CDR1 and CDR2: SEHNR, FQNEAQ (reference sequence). This CDR3 is 15 amino acids long. The V gene lost 5 bases and the J gene lost 1 base, with 12 bases spanning the gap. The CDR3 DNA reads as TGTGCCAGCAGCCCGCCAGCGGATTCCTACAATGAGCAGTTCTTC. This gives the protein CASSPPADSYNEQFF.

This chain uses TRBV13 with TRBJ1-4; TRBD1 is a possible D gene (5 bases). The CDR3 has 13 amino acids. Trimming pared 3 bases from V and 8 bases from J, leaving 10 bases between. Germline CDR1 and CDR2: PRHDT and FYEKMQ (reference sequence). The chain's CDR3 is CASSLGDSEKLFF. The CDR3 nucleotides are TGTGCCAGCAGCTTGGGGGATTCGGAAAAACTGTTTTTT.

This sequence joins TRBV4-1 and TRBJ1-6; D remains unclear. The CDR3 totals 14 residues. V was cut by 1 base and J by 7 bases, with 8 bases left in between. Germline CDR1 reads MGHRA; CDR2 reads YSYEKL. The CDR3 is CASSQGGYNSPLHF. Here the CDR3 DNA reads TGCGCCAGCAGCCAAGGCGGGTACAATTCACCCCTCCACTTT.

The chain has TRBV6-6 and TRBJ1-5, with a tentative D call TRBD1 (6 bases). The CDR3 is 16 residues long. The germline gives CDR1 MNHNY, CDR2 SVGAGI (reference sequence). Trimming cost V 5 bases and J 0 bases, with 14 bases left between them. Written as DNA, the CDR3 is TGTGCCAGCAGTCACCCGGGACACGATAGCAATCAGCCCCAGCATTTT. Encoded protein: CASSHPGHDSNQPQHF.

The V gene is TRBV30, the J gene TRBJ1-5, with D possibly being TRBD1 (5 bases). The CDR3 is 14 amino acids. The V end lost 1 base, the J end lost 2 bases, and 9 bases lay between the germline ends. Looked up from germline, CDR1 is GTSNPN and CDR2 is SVGIG (reference sequence). The CDR3 region is CAWSGGAGNQPQHF. For the CDR3, the DNA is TGTGCCTGGAGTGGAGGGGCTGGCAATCAGCCCCAGCATTTT.

This clone was counted between two and nine times. The J gene is TRBJ1-1, the V gene TRBV7-9; 7 positions match TRBD1. The CDR3 is made up of 15 amino acids. The V segment lost 6 bases and the J segment 5 bases; nucleotides outside the gene matches: 12. The germline V gene has CDR1 SEHNR and CDR2 FQNEAQ (reference sequence). The CDR3 DNA sequence: TGTGCCAGCAGAAGACGCGACAGGGTAGAGACTGAAGCTTTCTTT. It codes for CASRRRDRVETEAFF.

This rearrangement joins TRBV4-1 to TRBJ2-1, with 7 nucleotides matching TRBD1. CDR1 and CDR2 (germline): MGHRA, YSYEKL. Trimming took 1 base from V and 1 from J; bases not matched to a gene: 10. There are 18 residues in the CDR3. CDR3 residues: CASSQGWRGGMSYNEQFF. The DNA of the CDR3 is TGCGCCAGCAGCCAAGGTTGGCGAGGGGGCATGTCCTACAATGAGCAGTTCTTC.

The rearrangement joins TRBV5-4 to TRBJ2-5; either TRBD1 or TRBD2 may supply D (6 bases each). Trimming removed 1 base from V and 3 bases from J, with 16 bases in between. The CDR3 runs to 16 residues. CDR1 and CDR2 from the germline V gene are SGHNT and YYREEE (reference sequence). The CDR3 bases are TGTGCCAGCAGCTTGCGAGGGGGGCTCGGGGAAGAGACCCAGTACTTC. Translated, it gives CASSLRGGLGEETQYF.

The chain links TRBV10-3 to TRBJ2-1; TRBD1 might be the D (7 bases). The CDR3 totals 16 residues. Looked up from germline, CDR1 is ENHRY and CDR2 is SYGVKD. V was pared by 3 bases and J by 6 bases, with 18 bases between. The CDR3 reads CAISDPAGGSGNEQFF. The CDR3 region has the DNA TGTGCCATCAGTGACCCAGCAGGGGGGTCTGGCAATGAGCAGTTCTTC.

The chain recombines TRBV13 with TRBJ1-6; D unclear. V lost 3 bases and J lost 3, with 15 bases in between. In germline, CDR1 is PRHDT, CDR2 FYEKMQ (reference sequence). CDR3 length: 17 residues. The DNA for the CDR3 is TGTGCCAGCAGCTTGGCCCCAGACGCTTTCTATAATTCACCCCTCCACTTT. Its protein is CASSLAPDAFYNSPLHF.

The rearrangement links TRBV5-1 to TRBJ1-2; D perhaps matches TRBD1 (5 bases). This CDR3 spans 14 amino acids. Germline-derived CDR1 and CDR2 are SGHRS and YFSETQ. The V gene lost 1 base and the J gene lost 2 bases, with 9 bases spanning the gap. CDR3 sequence: CASSLLGDNYGYTF. CDR3 DNA sequence: TGCGCCAGCAGCTTGTTAGGGGACAACTATGGCTACACCTTC.